Included here is one T cell receptor (beta chain) sequence, with context. The antigen remains unidentified. Participants, patients aged 18 to 65, had newly diagnosed hyperthyroidism with a duration under 2 months. Fresh 10 ml peripheral blood yielded PBMCs. The CDR3 length is 15 residues. Trimming cost V 4 bases and J 2 bases, with 13 bases left between them. CDR1 is WNHNN, CDR2 SYGVQD, per germline (reference sequence). These data come from a study of T cells in Graves' hyperthyroidism and ophthalmopathy. Study context: Peripheral blood was drawn at first diagnosis, prior to all treatment.

The study, taken as a whole, reports: Among thyroid clonotypes expanded above 0.001, most also appeared in blood.

TCR beta CDR3 regions were amplified from RNA transcripts. In the first-round RT-PCR of the TCR CDR3, the HTBI primer set was used. TCRdb passed the multiplex PCR reads through MiXCR, listing each CDR3 protein once. The profile covers 95,000 to 110,000 distinct CDR3 sequences, with 45% to 50% appearing a single time and 26% taken by the ten largest. The chain combines TRBV10-1 with TRBJ2-3, with TRBD2 as a possible D gene (5 bases). Sample: blood. This TCR derives from a man aged 40-55 years with Graves' hyperthyroidism. The CDR3: CASSVTAVITDTQYF. The CDR3 DNA sequence: TGCGCCAGCAGTGTAACAGCGGTAATCACAGATACGCAGTATTTT.